The entry below gives a single T cell receptor beta chain sequence along with its context. Unmatched junction bases numbered 13, after V lost 6 bases and J lost 2 bases. Per germline, CDR1 MRHNA and CDR2 SNTAGT. This CDR3 has 16 residues. The sample is drawn from a study of blood T cell repertoires in COVID-19. Original methodology: Reference gene primer amplification yielded estimated nucleated cell counts. The assay was immunoSEQ multiplex PCR, and TCRdb's table has in-frame clones only and misses some. That table supplies the V and J calls and clone size; D and trimming were determined from the DNA. Among a few hundred thousand clones listed, roughly 88% were seen once.

The sequenced sample consisted of peripheral blood. The receptor was isolated from a woman in her forties or fifties with acute or convalescent COVID-19. The chain links TRBV6-4 to TRBJ2-7, with 7 nucleotides matching TRBD1. As DNA, the CDR3 is TGTGCCAGCAGGATGGGGGACAGTCGATTAACCTACGAGCAGTACTTC. Translating it yields CASRMGDSRLTYEQYF.